These 5 T cell receptor beta chains were all obtained from the same sample, sequenced in a study of blood T cells in healthy people across ages. Alongside a J-beta primer mix, a sample-barcoded 5' primer served in a second PCR lasting about 6 to 12 cycles. TCRdb re-called the 5' RACE reads through MiXCR, storing one row per CDR3 protein. The profile shows about 770,000 distinct CDR3 sequences, under 45% of them singletons. The source material was blood. The receptors originated from a man in his fifties or sixties in good health.

The chain links TRBV18 to TRBJ2-5; tentative D call: TRBD1 (6 bases). The DNA end favors TRBJ2-7, so the J call may be wrong. The CDR3 has 13 amino acids. Germline assignment: CDR1 KGHSH and CDR2 LQKENI. CDR3 nucleotides: TGTGCCAGCTCACCTCAGACAGGAGTCGAGCAGTACTTC. This encodes CASSPQTGVEQYF.

This chain links TRBV5-4 with TRBJ2-5; TRBD1 agrees at 7 bases. The last part of the DNA fits TRBJ2-7 better; the J call may be wrong. The germline CDR1 and CDR2 sequences are SGHNT and YYREEE (reference sequence). The CDR3 runs 13 residues. The CDR3 here is CASSRQGPSEQYF. The DNA of the CDR3 is TGTGCCAGCAGCCGACAGGGACCCAGCGAGCAGTACTTC.

The J gene is TRBJ1-5, the V gene TRBV10-2, with 7 bases that match TRBD1. With 6 bases clipped from V and 5 bases from J, the junction kept 10 bases outside the gene matches. The CDR3 loop spans 15 amino acids. The germline V gene has CDR1 WSHSY and CDR2 SAAADI. The CDR3 sequence: CASSDTDRSDQPQHF. In nucleotides, the CDR3 is TGCGCCAGCAGCGACACGGACAGGTCAGATCAGCCCCAGCATTTT.

J is TRBJ2-4 and V is TRBV2; tentatively, D is TRBD1 (6 bases). Gene TRBJ2-7 matches the end of the DNA better, so the J call may be wrong. The germline V gene has CDR1 SNHLY and CDR2 FYNNEI. The CDR3 loop spans 13 amino acids. This CDR3 reads CASGDIPFYEQYF. The CDR3 DNA is TGTGCCAGCGGGGACATTCCTTTCTACGAGCAGTACTTC.

This rearrangement joins TRBV6-6 to TRBJ2-1; 10 bases line up with TRBD2. The CDR3 sequence is 15 residues long. With V trimmed by 7 bases and J by 5 bases, 8 bases remained unmatched. Germline CDR1 and CDR2: MNHNY and SVGAGI (reference sequence). CDR3 in amino acids: CASNVLAGPHNEQFF. CDR3 coding DNA: TGTGCCAGCAATGTACTAGCGGGGCCACACAATGAGCAGTTCTTC.